This T cell receptor beta chain was captured in a study of early T cells in non-severe SARS-CoV-2 infection. Study-wide context: The input, bulk RNA from unsorted whole blood, was sequenced, and chains were unpaired.

cDNA molecules, individually, were tagged with unique molecular identifiers. TCRdb independently ran MiXCR on the 5' RACE reads; one entry per CDR3 protein. The repertoire holds about 59,000 distinct CDR3 sequences, with less than 15% as singletons. This clonotype was counted at least ten times. V was clipped by 0 bases and J by 1 base; unmatched bases: 7. This CDR3 has 17 residues. CDR1 is LGHNA and CDR2 is YNFKEQ in the germline V gene. The chain carries TRBV4-2 and TRBJ2-5; 8 bases agree with TRBD2. The sample consisted of whole blood, taken at baseline. The receptor's source is an adult who was a healthcare worker with PCR-confirmed SARS-CoV-2 infection or an uninfected control (not recorded which). The CDR3 protein is CASSQDSSGSSQETQYF. Written as DNA, the CDR3 is TGTGCCAGCAGCCAAGATTCCAGCGGGAGTAGCCAAGAGACCCAGTACTTC.